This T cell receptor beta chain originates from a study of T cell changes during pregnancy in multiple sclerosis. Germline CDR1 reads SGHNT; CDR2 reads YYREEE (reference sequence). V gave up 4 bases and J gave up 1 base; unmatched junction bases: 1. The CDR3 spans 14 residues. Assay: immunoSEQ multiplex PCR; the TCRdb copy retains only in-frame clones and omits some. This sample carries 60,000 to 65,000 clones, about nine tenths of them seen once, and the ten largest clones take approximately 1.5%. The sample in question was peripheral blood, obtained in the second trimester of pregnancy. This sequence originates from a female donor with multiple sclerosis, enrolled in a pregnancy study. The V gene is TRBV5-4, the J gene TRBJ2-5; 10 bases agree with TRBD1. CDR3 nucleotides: TGTGCCAGCAGCCGGGACAGGGGCCAAGAGACCCAGTACTTC. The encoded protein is CASSRDRGQETQYF.